The clone carrying this T cell receptor beta chain is a singleton in its sample. The data were obtained in a study of blood T cell repertoires in COVID-19. The wider study: Researchers got acute and convalescent COVID-19 samples from the United States, Italy and Spain. PBMCs, B-cell-depleted T cells, or T cells were the source of the cDNA or gDNA that made up the material.

How the authors handled the data: Amplification with reference gene primers provided the estimates of nucleated cell counts. Profiling relied on immunoSEQ multiplex PCR, and the TCRdb table lists in-frame clones only, not all of them. V, J and clone size are taken as reported in that table, and D and trimming were inferred from the DNA itself. Among 200,000 to 250,000 clones listed, roughly four fifths were seen once. Looked up from germline, CDR1 is MNHEY and CDR2 is SMNVEV (reference sequence). The CDR3 runs to 14 residues. Trimming removed 6 bases at V and 7 bases at J, with 18 bases between. This sequence joins TRBV27 and TRBJ1-2; D is unresolved. The origin of this receptor is a man younger than 45 who had recovered from COVID-19. What was sequenced was peripheral blood. The CDR3 region has the DNA TGTGCCAGCAGGCCGAGCCGAACCCCTATTGGCTACACCTTC. As protein: CASRPSRTPIGYTF.